The 9 T cell receptor beta chains below were found in one sample sequenced in a study of CDR3 diversity in severe acne. TCRdb reprocessed the PCR reads via MiXCR and lists one record per CDR3 protein. The data contain 100,000 or so distinct CDR3 sequences, around 56% of them singletons. The specimen sequenced was blood. Every receptor here comes from a male donor with acne.

This clonotype was detected only once. A clone one base away is much larger, so this may be a read error. The rearrangement uses TRBV2 and TRBJ1-1; D gene uncertain. In germline, CDR1 is SNHLY, CDR2 FYNNEI. This CDR3 is built from 14 residues. V was cut by 6 bases and J by 3 bases, with 14 bases left in between. CDR3: CASSLVSRDTEAFF. The CDR3 nucleotides read TGTGCCAGCAGCTTGGTTTCACGGGACACTGAAGCTTTCTTT.

V is TRBV7-9 and J is TRBJ2-5; no clear D. Germline V gene lookup returns CDR1 SEHNR and CDR2 FQNEAQ (reference sequence). The V end lost 1 base, the J end lost 5 bases, and 5 bases lay between the germline ends. The CDR3 runs to 12 residues. CDR3 protein: CASSLGSETQYF. Here the CDR3 DNA reads TGTGCCAGCAGCTTAGGATCGGAGACCCAGTACTTC.

V gene TRBV11-3 combines with J gene TRBJ2-7; 8 bases match TRBD2. J lost 2 bases, V lost 1 base, and 7 bases had no gene match. This CDR3 is 16 amino acids long. CDR1 is SGHNT, CDR2 YENEEA, per germline. For the CDR3, the DNA is TGTGCCAGCAGCTTAGCACCGGGAGGGATTACCTACGAGCAGTACTTC. It yields the protein CASSLAPGGITYEQYF.

This clonotype was detected a few times. The chain is built from TRBV27 and TRBJ2-7, with a possible D match to TRBD1 (5 bases). The V end was cut by 5 bases, the J end by 2 bases, with 13 bases between. Looked up from germline, CDR1 is MNHEY and CDR2 is SMNVEV (reference sequence). CDR3 length equals 14 residues. The CDR3, as DNA: TGTGCCAGCAGTCTTACAGGCCTGACCTACGAGCAGTACTTC. This gives the protein CASSLTGLTYEQYF.

V usage is TRBV20-1 and J usage is TRBJ2-7; TRBD2 matches at 13 bases. The CDR3 loop spans 17 amino acids. J lost 2 bases, V lost 0 bases, and 7 bases had no gene match. Germline values: CDR1 DFQATT, CDR2 SNEGSKA (reference sequence). Here the CDR3 DNA reads TGCAGTGCTAGAGATGTAACTAGCGGGAGGGACCCCTACGAGCAGTACTTC. This translates into CSARDVTSGRDPYEQYF.

The chain combines TRBV3-1 with TRBJ1-6; 7 bases match TRBD1. This CDR3 region has 15 residues. Germline CDR1 and CDR2: LGHDT and YNNKEL (reference sequence). Germline trimming cut 4 bases from V and 7 bases from J; bases unmatched to any gene: 7. The CDR3 DNA sequence: TGTGCCAGCAGCCCCCAGACAGGGAGGAATTCACCCCTCCACTTT. It is translated as CASSPQTGRNSPLHF.

This clonotype is judged medium-sized. The CDR3 sequence is CASSRSSSGGDTQYF. As DNA, the CDR3 is TGTGCCAGCAGCCGGTCGAGTAGCGGGGGGGATACGCAGTATTTT. The chain joins TRBV7-3 to TRBJ2-3; 10 nucleotides line up with TRBD2. In germline, CDR1 is SGHTA, CDR2 FQGTGA. The CDR3 runs 15 residues. V trimming: 5 bases; J trimming: 6 bases; junction bases outside the gene matches: 8.

This clonotype was observed a few times. V and J are TRBV6-2 or TRBV6-3 and TRBJ2-7; 7 nucleotides line up with TRBD1. The CDR3 length is 17 residues. Germline V gene lookup returns CDR1 MNHEY and CDR2 SVGEGT. The J segment lost 2 bases and the V segment lost 0 bases, leaving 10 bases of the junction unmatched. In DNA form, the CDR3 reads TGTGCCAGCAGTTACTCGAGGGGACAGAGCCTACCCTACGAGCAGTACTTC. Its protein is CASSYSRGQSLPYEQYF.

The rearrangement links TRBV2 to TRBJ2-7; 11 bases align to TRBD1. Germline V gives CDR1 SNHLY, CDR2 FYNNEI. This CDR3 contains 16 residues. J was trimmed by 1 base and V by 3 bases; bases with no gene match: 5. CDR3 DNA: TGTGCCAGCAGTGAGCCGGGACAGGGGGGTTCCTACGAGCAGTACTTC. It is translated as CASSEPGQGGSYEQYF.